This T cell receptor beta chain was sequenced during a study of control samples from healthy donors and cancer patients. The CDR3 is made up of 16 amino acids. Germline CDR1 is KGHDR and CDR2 is SFDVKD. The junction had 14 bases not matched to a gene; V was cut back by 5 bases and J by 5 bases. Method: immunoSEQ multiplex PCR; TCRdb's copy keeps in-frame clones and lacks some. The data show some 190,000 clones, over 80% seen once. The sample comprised blood. This chain uses TRBV24-1 with TRBJ2-7; 7 bases are shared with TRBD1. This TCR was recovered from a man aged 30 to 39 in good health. CDR3 in DNA: TGTGCCACCAGTGGGGTCTCCAGGGGGTCTAATGACGAGCAGTACTTC. It codes for CATSGVSRGSNDEQYF.